Presented here are 27 T cell receptor beta chains from one specimen sequenced in a study of shared clonotypes between healthy human individuals. TCRdb's copy holds only in-frame clones and misses some; the assay was immunoSEQ multiplex PCR. The table includes approximately 1.1 million clones, around 82% detected once. The specimen sequenced was memory CD4+ T cells from PBMCs. Sample subset: CD45RA-negative fraction. These receptors were taken from a man aged 18 to 29 in good health. Some clones in this sample may be carry-over from other donors' samples.

The chain employs TRBV6-5 and TRBJ2-7; possible D gene TRBD1, 6 bases. The germline gives CDR1 MNHEY, CDR2 SVGAGI. The CDR3 extends over 14 amino acids. The germline V and J ends were trimmed by 6 bases and 7 bases, with 19 bases remaining between them. CDR3 loop: CASRSNRAPGEQYF. The CDR3 region has the DNA TGTGCCAGCAGATCGAACAGGGCCCCGGGGGAGCAGTACTTC.

The count of this clone is one. The V and J genes are TRBV6-5 and TRBJ2-7; D remains ambiguous. Per the germline V gene, CDR1 is MNHEY and CDR2 is SVGAGI. V was pared by 6 bases and J by 4 bases, with 19 bases between. The CDR3 sequence is 15 residues long. The CDR3 is CASRRLRQLPYEQYF. The CDR3 nucleotides are TGTGCCAGCAGACGATTGAGGCAGCTTCCTTACGAGCAGTACTTC.

As DNA, the CDR3 is TGTGCCAGCAGCTTAACCCAGGGGGCCGAGACCCAGTACTTC. This gives the protein CASSLTQGAETQYF. J is TRBJ2-5 and V is TRBV7-3, with TRBD1 matching over 8 bases. CDR3 length: 14 residues. V gave up 0 bases and J gave up 5 bases; unmatched junction bases: 2. Germline CDR1 reads SGHTA; CDR2 reads FQGTGA.

The chain uses TRBV5-1 and TRBJ1-1; D is possibly TRBD1 (5 bases). The CDR3 is made up of 15 amino acids. Germline V gene lookup returns CDR1 SGHRS and CDR2 YFSETQ. V dropped 4 bases and J dropped 11 bases, with 24 bases sitting between them. The CDR3 here is CASSADPGAQMVAFF. The CDR3 DNA sequence: TGCGCCAGCAGCGCCGACCCCGGGGCGCAGATGGTGGCTTTCTTT.

As for this clone: Other nucleotide sequences from this sample produce the same CDR3. This chain links TRBV28 with TRBJ1-3; no reliable D call. The CDR3 contains 14 residues. Trimming removed 8 bases from V and 4 bases from J, with 15 bases in between. Germline CDR1 reads MDHEN; CDR2 reads SYDVKM. CDR3 in amino acids: CASASGGSGNTIYF. Written as DNA, the CDR3 is TGTGCCAGCGCCTCCGGAGGGTCAGGAAACACCATATATTTT.

The chain couples TRBV28 to TRBJ1-2; D gene ambiguous. Trimming took off 7 bases at V and 8 bases at J, with 17 bases between the two ends. The CDR3 extends over 13 amino acids. Germline loops: CDR1 MDHEN, CDR2 SYDVKM. The CDR3 reads CASNRRDLEGYTF. For the CDR3, the DNA is TGTGCCAGCAATCGTCGGGATCTCGAGGGCTACACCTTC.

V usage is TRBV7-2 and J usage is TRBJ2-1, with 12 bases aligning to TRBD2. This CDR3 has 14 amino acids. The ends lost 1 base at V and 10 bases at J; junction bases unmatched: 2. Per germline, CDR1 SGHTA and CDR2 FQGNSA. Here the CDR3 reads CASSLVGLAGEQFF. The CDR3 region has the DNA TGTGCCAGCAGCTTAGTCGGACTAGCGGGGGAGCAGTTCTTC.

As regards this clone: Within the sample, other DNA sequences also encode this same CDR3. The V gene is TRBV4-1, the J gene TRBJ2-1; TRBD2 matches 8 bases. Germline CDR1 is MGHRA and CDR2 is YSYEKL. The CDR3 covers 15 residues. The trim removed 1 base at V and 7 bases at J, leaving 6 bases unmatched. The CDR3 nucleotides are TGCGCCAGCAGCCAAGGGGGACTAGGGGGTAATGAGCAGTTCTTC. This translates into CASSQGGLGGNEQFF.

V is TRBV19 and J is TRBJ2-7; D tentatively fits TRBD1 or TRBD2 (5 bases each). Germline V gene sequence: CDR1 LNHDA, CDR2 SQIVND (reference sequence). The V end was cut by 3 bases, the J end by 3 bases, with 15 bases between. The CDR3 runs to 15 residues. The CDR3 sequence: CASSIKSGRNYEQYF. In DNA, the CDR3 is TGTGCCAGTAGTATTAAGTCAGGGAGAAACTACGAGCAGTACTTC.

Of note for this clone: Other DNA variants within this sample encode the same CDR3. The chain is built from TRBV7-9 and TRBJ1-4, with D tentatively TRBD1 (5 bases). Trimming cost V 1 base and J 7 bases, with 10 bases left between them. The CDR3 consists of 14 residues. Per germline, CDR1 SEHNR and CDR2 FQNEAQ (reference sequence). This chain's CDR3 is CASSLVGTGEKLFF. Written as DNA, the CDR3 is TGTGCCAGCAGCTTAGTCGGGACGGGTGAAAAACTGTTTTTT.

This chain's CDR3 is CASSRGDRGVFGELFF. The CDR3 DNA sequence: TGCGCCAGCAGCCGAGGGGACAGGGGTGTATTCGGGGAGCTGTTTTTT. This rearrangement joins TRBV5-1 to TRBJ2-2; 10 bases match TRBD1. Germline values: CDR1 SGHRS, CDR2 YFSETQ. V dropped 4 bases and J dropped 7; count of bases not matched to a gene: 10. The CDR3 consists of 16 residues.

About this clone itself: Other DNA sequences in the sample encode the same CDR3. V is TRBV30 and J is TRBJ2-5; D may correspond to TRBD1 or TRBD2 (5 bases each). V was clipped by 3 bases and J by 6 bases, with 8 bases between them. This CDR3 comprises 11 residues. Germline V gene sequence: CDR1 GTSNPN, CDR2 SVGIG (reference sequence). In DNA, the CDR3 is TGTGCCTGGAGGGGGGAACAGACCCAGTACTTC. Translated, it gives CAWRGEQTQYF.

This clone was seen only once. The chain employs TRBV11-3 and TRBJ2-3; the match to TRBD2 covers 9 bases. The CDR3 covers 14 residues. CDR1 is SGHNT and CDR2 is YENEEA in the germline V gene. V shed 5 bases and J 6 bases; nucleotides not matched to a gene: 6. As DNA, the CDR3 is TGTGCCAGCAGCCGCGGTAGCGGGAGTGATACGCAGTATTTT. It is translated as CASSRGSGSDTQYF.

This chain uses TRBV30 with TRBJ2-1, with no clear D. Germline V CDR1 and CDR2: GTSNPN, SVGIG (reference sequence). This CDR3 has 11 amino acids. V was cut by 2 bases and J by 3 bases, with 2 bases left in between. CDR3 sequence: CAWSNYNEQFF. The CDR3 region has the DNA TGTGCCTGGAGTAACTACAATGAGCAGTTCTTC.

The rearrangement uses TRBV7-9 and TRBJ2-2; D gene unclear. Germline CDR1 SEHNR, CDR2 FQNEAQ (reference sequence). Trimming shortened V by 0 bases and J by 4 bases, and 12 bases separated the two germline ends. The CDR3 runs to 16 residues. Written as DNA, the CDR3 is TGTGCCAGCAGCTTAGCCCTGGCAGGCCGCACCGGGGAGCTGTTTTTT. It encodes CASSLALAGRTGELFF.

CDR3 sequence (DNA): TGTGCCAGCAGCTTAGGACGAGCAGGGAGTCACTATGGCTACACCTTC. Its protein is CASSLGRAGSHYGYTF. V is TRBV7-9 and J is TRBJ1-2; tentatively, D is TRBD1 (5 bases). The CDR3 length is 16 residues. V was cut by 1 base and J by 3 bases, with 15 bases left in between. The germline V gene encodes CDR1 SEHNR and CDR2 FQNEAQ (reference sequence).

Only a few counts were recorded for this clone. V is TRBV5-1 and J is TRBJ2-5, with D possibly TRBD2 on 6 matching bases. The end of the DNA fits TRBJ2-7 better, so the J call may be wrong. Per the germline V gene, CDR1 is SGHRS and CDR2 is YFSETQ. The CDR3 runs 16 residues. CDR3 nucleotides: TGCGCCAGCAGCTTGCCGGAGGGCGGAGGGTCCTACGAGCAGTACTTC. Translated: CASSLPEGGGSYEQYF.

The chain has TRBV30 and TRBJ2-1; 7 nucleotides match TRBD2. The CDR3 runs to 14 residues. V lost 2 bases to trimming and J lost 7 bases; unmatched junction nucleotides: 8. Germline CDR1 and CDR2: GTSNPN and SVGIG (reference sequence). CDR3 residues: CAWSLGLAVNEQFF. CDR3 nucleotides: TGTGCCTGGAGTTTGGGTCTAGCGGTTAATGAGCAGTTCTTC.

V is TRBV11-3 and J is TRBJ2-5; 9 bases agree with TRBD1. This CDR3 has 14 residues. From germline, CDR1 is SGHNT and CDR2 YENEEA. V shed 4 bases and J 5 bases; nucleotides not matched to a gene: 5. The CDR3 spells CASSSGQGFETQYF. CDR3 bases: TGTGCCAGCAGCTCGGGACAGGGTTTTGAGACCCAGTACTTC.

On this clone: Additional DNA sequences in this sample encode the identical CDR3. V is TRBV7-2 and J is TRBJ2-7; no reliable D call. The ends were cut back, 1 base at V and 2 bases at J, with 3 bases in the middle. This CDR3 is built from 12 residues. Germline-derived CDR1 and CDR2 are SGHTA and FQGNSA. The CDR3 nucleotides read TGTGCCAGCAGCTTAGTCCCCTACGAGCAGTACTTC. Translation: CASSLVPYEQYF.

Concerning this clone itself: Other DNA sequences from this sample encode an identical CDR3 as well. The CDR3 nucleotides are TGCGCCAGCAGCTTCCGCAGCCCGAACACCGGGGAGCTGTTTTTT. It codes for CASSFRSPNTGELFF. V usage is TRBV5-1 and J usage is TRBJ2-2; no clear D. This CDR3 region has 15 residues. Germline V gene sequence: CDR1 SGHRS, CDR2 YFSETQ. Between the trimmed V and J ends, which lost 2 bases and 0 bases, there was a span of 8 bases.

This chain joins TRBV5-6 and TRBJ2-3; D could derive from TRBD1 or TRBD2 (5 bases each). Trimming cost V 0 bases and J 2 bases, with 16 bases left between them. This CDR3 spans 17 amino acids. Per germline, CDR1 SGHDT and CDR2 YYEEEE. Here the CDR3 DNA reads TGTGCCAGCAGCTTGGGCCCCGGATCGGGGCACACAGATACGCAGTATTTT. It specifies CASSLGPGSGHTDTQYF.

The chain is built from TRBV7-2 and TRBJ2-7; maybe TRBD1 (5 bases). The CDR3 contains 13 residues. V lost 5 bases and J 6 bases, leaving 14 bases between the germline ends. The germline gives CDR1 SGHTA, CDR2 FQGNSA. CDR3 region: CASSISRASEQYF. As DNA, the CDR3 is TGTGCCAGCAGCATAAGCAGGGCATCCGAGCAGTACTTC.

The CDR3 DNA reads as TGTGCCAGCAGGGGCCGGGACAGACACAATGAGCAGTTCTTC. Translating gives CASRGRDRHNEQFF. This sequence joins TRBV2 and TRBJ2-1; 7 nucleotides agree with TRBD1. Germline-derived CDR1 and CDR2 are SNHLY and FYNNEI. The length of the CDR3 is 14 residues. V shed 6 bases, J shed 5 bases, and the junction held 7 bases outside the gene matches.

The chain links TRBV7-8 to TRBJ1-2; D remains ambiguous. The CDR3 extends over 14 amino acids. Trimming pared 1 base from V and 0 bases from J, leaving 6 bases between. CDR1 is SGHVS, CDR2 FQNEAQ, per germline. DNA of the CDR3: TGTGCCAGCAGCTTAGAACTAGCTAACTATGGCTACACCTTC. It codes for CASSLELANYGYTF.

This clone has a handful of counts. The V call is TRBV4-1, the J call TRBJ1-4; 7 bases fit TRBD1. From germline, CDR1 is MGHRA and CDR2 YSYEKL. The CDR3 contains 15 residues. The trim removed 4 bases at V and 0 bases at J, leaving 2 bases unmatched. CDR3 DNA sequence: TGCGCCAGCAGCCTGACAGGGTCAACTAATGAAAAACTGTTTTTT. Its translation is CASSLTGSTNEKLFF.

This clone came up once. V usage is TRBV30 and J usage is TRBJ1-4; D gene unclear. The CDR3 totals 15 residues. Looked up from germline, CDR1 is GTSNPN and CDR2 is SVGIG (reference sequence). V lost 2 bases, J lost 0 bases, and 10 bases lay in between. The CDR3 reads CAWSSDATTNEKLFF. CDR3 bases: TGTGCCTGGAGTTCCGATGCGACAACTAATGAAAAACTGTTTTTT.